This passage covers 10 T cell receptor beta chains from one sample sequenced in a study of blood T cell repertoires in COVID-19. Sequenced by immunoSEQ multiplex PCR; TCRdb stores in-frame clones only, minus some. The sample yields about 240,000 clones, roughly 87% seen once. The sequenced material came from peripheral blood. The source of these receptors is a man in his 60s who had recovered from COVID-19.

This clone was found once. The chain recombines TRBV5-1 with TRBJ2-3; TRBD2 matches 7 bases. The V and J ends lost 10 bases and 2 bases, in that order; junction bases with no gene match: 10. CDR1 is SGHRS and CDR2 is YFSETQ in the germline V gene. This CDR3 has 14 residues. In DNA, the CDR3 is TGCGCCTCAAGCAGGGAGGGGACCACAGATACGCAGTATTTT. This codes for CASSREGTTDTQYF.

The CDR3 bases are TGTGCCGATCGACAGGACCTTAACACTGAAGCTTTCTTT. Translation: CADRQDLNTEAFF. This chain links TRBV2 with TRBJ1-1; D is perhaps TRBD1 (6 bases). The CDR3 covers 13 residues. Germline V gene sequence: CDR1 SNHLY, CDR2 FYNNEI. V was clipped by 11 bases and J by 2 bases, with 15 bases between them.

The V call is TRBV6-5, the J call TRBJ2-7; 7 nucleotides line up with TRBD1. The germline V gene encodes CDR1 MNHEY and CDR2 SVGAGI. V shed 2 bases, J shed 2 bases, and the junction held 6 bases outside the gene matches. CDR3 length equals 15 residues. CDR3 in amino acids: CASSYRGTETYEQYF. The DNA for the CDR3 is TGTGCCAGCAGTTACAGGGGGACAGAGACCTACGAGCAGTACTTC.

This clone was counted between two and nine times. V and J are TRBV2 and TRBJ1-1; D might be TRBD1 (5 bases). Germline CDR1 SNHLY, CDR2 FYNNEI. Trimming shortened V by 6 bases and J by 5 bases, and 10 bases separated the two germline ends. The CDR3 is made up of 12 amino acids. The CDR3 DNA follows: TGTGCCAGCAGCGCCGGGGGAACTGAAGCTTTCTTT. Translating gives CASSAGGTEAFF.

The rearrangement uses TRBV7-2 and TRBJ2-3; D might be TRBD1 (5 bases). The V end lost 3 bases, the J end lost 1 base, and 11 bases lay between the germline ends. This CDR3 contains 15 residues. Germline V gives CDR1 SGHTA, CDR2 FQGNSA. This CDR3 reads CASSLWGRGTDTQYF. In nucleotides, the CDR3 is TGTGCCAGCAGCTTGTGGGGCAGAGGCACAGATACGCAGTATTTT.

The rearrangement links TRBV12-3 or TRBV12-4 to TRBJ1-5; D ambiguous. The CDR3 has 13 residues. Between the trimmed V and J ends, which lost 2 bases and 5 bases, there was a span of 7 bases. The CDR3 DNA follows: TGTGCCAGCAGTTTACGAGCGGATCAGCCCCAGCATTTT. Its protein product is CASSLRADQPQHF.

The rearrangement joins TRBV28 to TRBJ2-6; D is undetermined. The V and J ends lost 2 bases and 2 bases respectively, with 7 bases between them. Germline lookup yields CDR1 MDHEN and CDR2 SYDVKM. CDR3 size: 15 residues. Here the CDR3 reads CASSLGGAGANVLTF. In DNA form, the CDR3 reads TGTGCCAGCAGTTTAGGTGGAGCTGGGGCCAACGTCCTGACTTTC.

The gene calls are TRBV3-1 (or the pseudogene TRBV3-2) and TRBJ2-7; a weak D match, TRBD2 (6 bases). The CDR3 has 15 amino acids. The V end was cut by 1 base, the J end by 6 bases, with 16 bases between. CDR1 is LGHDT and CDR2 is YNNKEL in the germline V gene (reference sequence). This CDR3 reads CASSQVPGGSGEQYF. CDR3 nucleotides: TGTGCCAGCAGCCAAGTACCCGGGGGTAGTGGCGAGCAGTACTTC.

The chain employs TRBV27 and TRBJ2-3; no clear D gene. This CDR3 comprises 15 residues. CDR1 is MNHEY, CDR2 SMNVEV, per germline (reference sequence). The germline V and J ends were trimmed by 5 bases and 2 bases, with 14 bases remaining between them. The CDR3 DNA sequence: TGTGCCAGCAGTAGCCGTTACAGAAACACAGATACGCAGTATTTT. This codes for CASSSRYRNTDTQYF.

Only a few counts were recorded for this clone. CDR3 nucleotide sequence: TGTGCCAGCAGCCAATTGAGGGGGGGCCCAAATGAGCAGTTCTTC. It is translated as CASSQLRGGPNEQFF. The chain uses TRBV3-1 (or the pseudogene TRBV3-2) and TRBJ2-1, with D tentatively TRBD2 (7 bases). Germline V gives CDR1 LGHDT, CDR2 YNNKEL (reference sequence). The length of the CDR3 is 15 residues. The ends were cut back, 2 bases at V and 7 bases at J, with 15 bases in the middle.